This section outlines one TCR beta chain sequence together with its context. The antigen remains undetermined. Repertoires were generated with immunoSEQ multiplex PCR, while TCRdb's copy carries only in-frame clones and drops some. The data contain 95,000 to 150,000 clones, around 83% of them seen just once; the ten biggest clones take up 3%. The data were obtained in a study of radiation and T cells in renal cell carcinoma. As to time point: baseline pretreatment blood. As for treatment: 15 Gy SBRT to primary tumor, nephrectomy 4 weeks later. After SBRT, blood was collected at 2 and 4 weeks, plus baseline. The CDR3 contains 15 residues. V lost 5 bases, J lost 0 bases, and 12 bases lay in between. The germline V gene encodes CDR1 SEHNR and CDR2 FQNEAQ (reference sequence). Study results and caveats: Without pretreatment biopsies, baseline tumor clonotype presence was undetermined. From baseline, blood top tumor clonotypes peaked at 2 weeks post-radiation.

The material was blood, obtained from a patient whose treatment included radiotherapy and nephrectomy. This TCR was recovered from a woman aged 55-69 years with renal cell carcinoma. This chain connects TRBV7-9 to TRBJ2-3; D unclear. CDR3 coding DNA: TGTGCCAGCAGCCTCCTAGTAGATAGCACAGATACGCAGTATTTT. Amino acid sequence: CASSLLVDSTDTQYF.